Shown below are 9 T cell receptor beta chains from a single sample sequenced in a study of T cell repertoires in cytomegalovirus infection. Antigen specificity for these receptors is unknown. From the reads, TCRdb called clonotypes with MiXCR, one entry per CDR3 protein. The data show tens of thousands of distinct CDR3 sequences, approximately 43% seen once. Material: CD8+ T cells from cultured PBMCs, obtained from culture after CMV antigen stimulation. These receptors came from a human donor in good health (CMV status not recorded). Some clones in this sample may be carry-over from other donors' samples.

The chain links TRBV15 to TRBJ2-6; the D is unclear. V was clipped by 5 bases and J by 2 bases, with 7 bases between them. The CDR3 runs to 14 residues. From germline, CDR1 is LNHNV and CDR2 YYDKDF (reference sequence). In DNA, the CDR3 is TGTGCCACCAGCCGGGCAGCTGGGGCCAACGTCCTGACTTTC. Translation: CATSRAAGANVLTF.

The chain is built from TRBV28 and TRBJ1-5; weak D call: TRBD1 (5 bases). The CDR3 totals 15 residues. The germline CDR1 and CDR2 sequences are MDHEN and SYDVKM. Trimming took 3 bases from V and 4 from J, leaving 13 bases between them. CDR3: CASSFIIGANQPQHF. For the CDR3, the DNA is TGTGCCAGCAGTTTTATCATCGGGGCGAATCAGCCCCAGCATTTT.

The V and J genes are TRBV7-6 and TRBJ1-1, with 10 bases lining up with TRBD1. The V gene's germline CDR1 is SGHVS and CDR2 FNYEAQ. After removal of 3 bases from V and 2 bases from J, the junction contained 9 bases not matched to a gene. The CDR3 is 17 residues long. DNA of the CDR3: TGTGCCAGCAGCTTCAGGGGGACAGGGGCCGTAAACACTGAAGCTTTCTTT. Its protein product is CASSFRGTGAVNTEAFF.

The count of this clonotype is one. The V gene is TRBV12-3 or TRBV12-4, the J gene TRBJ1-1; possible D gene TRBD1, 5 bases. The ends were cut back, 3 bases at V and 5 bases at J, with 13 bases in the middle. This CDR3 is built from 14 residues. CDR3 protein: CASSLRQGVTEAFF. The DNA for the CDR3 is TGTGCCAGCAGTTTGCGGCAGGGTGTGACTGAAGCTTTCTTT.

The chain recombines TRBV5-1 with TRBJ2-1; possibly TRBD2 for D (6 bases). Germline CDR1 SGHRS, CDR2 YFSETQ. The CDR3 length is 13 residues. Deletions cut 0 bases from V and 6 bases from J, with 7 bases between. CDR3: CASSLELANEQFF. The CDR3 DNA reads as TGCGCCAGCAGCTTGGAACTAGCCAATGAGCAGTTCTTC.

In its sample, this clonotype was seen a few times. The chain couples TRBV7-2 to TRBJ1-5; D is uncertain. V was pared by 4 bases and J by 6 bases, with 16 bases between. Germline V lookup: CDR1 SGHTA, CDR2 FQGNSA. This CDR3 spans 15 amino acids. The CDR3, as DNA: TGTGCCAGCAGCTCCAGTCGGACGATCGGTCAGCCCCAGCATTTT. It encodes CASSSSRTIGQPQHF. The full variable domain, with the rest looked up from reference TRBV7-2 and TRBJ1-5, is GAGVSQSPSNKVTEKGKDVELRCDPISGHTALYWYRQSLGQGLEFLIYFQGNSAPDKSGLPSDRFSAERTGGSVSTLTIQRTQQEDSAVYLCASSSSRTIGQPQHFGDGTRLSIL.

The rearrangement joins TRBV11-2 to TRBJ1-3; possible D gene TRBD1, 5 bases. Trimming stripped 5 bases from V and 2 bases from J, with 16 bases between. The CDR3 consists of 16 residues. Germline CDR1 is SGHAT and CDR2 is FQNNGV. The CDR3 nucleotides are TGTGCCAGCAGCAATCCAGACAGAATCGCTGGAAACACCATATATTTT. The encoded protein is CASSNPDRIAGNTIYF.

This clonotype was seen more than once but under ten times. The chain joins TRBV6-6 to TRBJ2-3; possible D gene TRBD2, 6 bases. The length of the CDR3 is 14 residues. Trimming shortened V by 2 bases and J by 1 base, and 7 bases separated the two germline ends. The germline gives CDR1 MNHNY, CDR2 SVGAGI (reference sequence). CDR3 sequence (DNA): TGTGCCAGCAGTTACAAGCGGGGCACAGATACGCAGTATTTT. This encodes CASSYKRGTDTQYF.

This clonotype was seen a handful of times. The chain links TRBV6-1 to TRBJ2-7; no clear D gene. V was trimmed by 5 bases and J by 0 bases, leaving 14 bases between them. Germline loops: CDR1 MNHNS, CDR2 SASEGT. This CDR3 is built from 15 residues. The chain's CDR3 is CASSFRLKPSYEQYF. CDR3 in DNA: TGTGCCAGCAGTTTCCGACTTAAACCCTCCTACGAGCAGTACTTC.